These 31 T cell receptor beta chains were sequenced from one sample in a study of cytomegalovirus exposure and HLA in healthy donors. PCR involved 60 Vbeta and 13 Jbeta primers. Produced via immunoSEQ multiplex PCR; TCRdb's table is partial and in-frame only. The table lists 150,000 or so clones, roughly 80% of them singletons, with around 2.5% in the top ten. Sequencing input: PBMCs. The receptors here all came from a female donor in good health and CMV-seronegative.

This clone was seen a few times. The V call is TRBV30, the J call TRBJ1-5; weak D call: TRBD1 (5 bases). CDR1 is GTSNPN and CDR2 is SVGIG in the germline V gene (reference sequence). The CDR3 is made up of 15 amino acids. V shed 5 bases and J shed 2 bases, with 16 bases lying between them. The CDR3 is CAWSWGGTGNQPQHF. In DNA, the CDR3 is TGTGCCTGGTCATGGGGGGGAACGGGCAATCAGCCCCAGCATTTT.

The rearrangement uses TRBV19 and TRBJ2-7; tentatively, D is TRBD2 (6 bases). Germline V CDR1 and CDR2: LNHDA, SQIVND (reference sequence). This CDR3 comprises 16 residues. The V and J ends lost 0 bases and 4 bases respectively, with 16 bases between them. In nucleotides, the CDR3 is TGTGCCAGTAGTATAGAAAGCCGGGGGAGGCGGTACGAGCAGTACTTC. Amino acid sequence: CASSIESRGRRYEQYF.

The CDR3, as DNA: TGTGCCAGCAGCTTAGGGACAGGGGGAACTTTCTTT. The encoded protein is CASSLGTGGTFF. The chain carries TRBV7-9 and TRBJ1-1; 10 positions agree with TRBD1. Germline CDR1 is SEHNR and CDR2 is FQNEAQ (reference sequence). The trim removed 1 base at V and 12 bases at J, leaving 2 bases unmatched. CDR3 length: 12 residues.

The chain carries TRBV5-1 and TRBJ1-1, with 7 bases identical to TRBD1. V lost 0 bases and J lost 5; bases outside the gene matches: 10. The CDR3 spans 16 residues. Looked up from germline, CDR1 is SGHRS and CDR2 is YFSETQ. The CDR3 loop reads CASSLGPTGDGTEAFF. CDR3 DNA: TGCGCCAGCAGCTTGGGCCCTACAGGGGACGGAACTGAAGCTTTCTTT.

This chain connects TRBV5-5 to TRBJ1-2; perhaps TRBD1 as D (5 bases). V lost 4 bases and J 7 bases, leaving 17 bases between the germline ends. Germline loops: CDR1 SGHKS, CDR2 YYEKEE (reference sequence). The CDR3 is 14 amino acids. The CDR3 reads CASSLPAGPIGYTF. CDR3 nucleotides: TGTGCCAGCAGCCTACCGGCGGGACCGATTGGCTACACCTTC.

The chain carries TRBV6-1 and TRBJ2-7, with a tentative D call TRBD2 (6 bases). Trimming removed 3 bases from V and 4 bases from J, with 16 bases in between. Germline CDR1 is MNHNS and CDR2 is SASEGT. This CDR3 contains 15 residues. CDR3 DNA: TGTGCCAGCAGTGATGGGTCCACAGGAGGGTACGAGCAGTACTTC. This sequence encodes CASSDGSTGGYEQYF.

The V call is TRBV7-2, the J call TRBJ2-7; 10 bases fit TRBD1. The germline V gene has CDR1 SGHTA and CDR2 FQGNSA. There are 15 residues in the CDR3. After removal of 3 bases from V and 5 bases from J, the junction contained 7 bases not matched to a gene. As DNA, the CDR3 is TGTGCCAGCAGCTTTATCCGGGACAGGGGCAACGAGCAGTACTTC. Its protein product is CASSFIRDRGNEQYF.

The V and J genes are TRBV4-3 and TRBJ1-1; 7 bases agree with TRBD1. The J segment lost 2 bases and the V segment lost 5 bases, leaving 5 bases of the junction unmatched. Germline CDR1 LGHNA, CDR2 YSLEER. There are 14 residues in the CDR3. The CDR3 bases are TGCGCCAGCAGCGCACGGACAGGAAACACTGAAGCTTTCTTT. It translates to CASSARTGNTEAFF.

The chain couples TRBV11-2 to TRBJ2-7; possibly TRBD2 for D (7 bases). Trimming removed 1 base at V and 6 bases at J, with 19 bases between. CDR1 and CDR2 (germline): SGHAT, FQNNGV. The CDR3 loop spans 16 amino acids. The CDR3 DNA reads TGTGCCAGCAGCTTAGTTAAGGGGCGGGGGCCGAGCGAGCAGTACTTC. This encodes CASSLVKGRGPSEQYF. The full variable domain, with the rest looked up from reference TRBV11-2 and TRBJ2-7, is EAGVAQSPRYKIIEKRQSVAFWCNPISGHATLYWYQQILGQGPKLLIQFQNNGVVDDSQLPKDRFSAERLKGVDSTLKIQPAKLEDSAVYLCASSLVKGRGPSEQYFGPGTRLTVT.

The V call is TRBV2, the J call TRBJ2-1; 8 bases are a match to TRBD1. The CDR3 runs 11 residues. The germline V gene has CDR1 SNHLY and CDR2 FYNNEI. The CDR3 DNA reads TGTTCAGCCCGAACAGGGGGTGAGCAGTTCTTC. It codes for CSARTGGEQFF.

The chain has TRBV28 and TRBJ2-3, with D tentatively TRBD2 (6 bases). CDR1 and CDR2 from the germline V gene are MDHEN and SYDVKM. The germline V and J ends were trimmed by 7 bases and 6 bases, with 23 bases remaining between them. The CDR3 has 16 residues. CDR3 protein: CASKQGPGLMTDTQYF. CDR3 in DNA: TGTGCCAGCAAACAAGGCCCAGGACTAATGACGGATACGCAGTATTTT.

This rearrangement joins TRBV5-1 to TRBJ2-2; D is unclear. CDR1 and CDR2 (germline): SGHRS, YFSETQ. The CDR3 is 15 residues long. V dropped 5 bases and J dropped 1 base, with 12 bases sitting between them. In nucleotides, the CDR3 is TGCGCCAGCAGAAGAGGTCTAGGGAACACCGGGGAGCTGTTTTTT. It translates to CASRRGLGNTGELFF.

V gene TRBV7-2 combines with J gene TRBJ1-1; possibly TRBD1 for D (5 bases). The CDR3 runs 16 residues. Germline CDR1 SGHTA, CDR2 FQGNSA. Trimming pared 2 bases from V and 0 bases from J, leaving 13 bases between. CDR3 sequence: CASSLHGRGLNTEAFF. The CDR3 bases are TGTGCCAGCAGCTTACACGGAAGGGGATTGAACACTGAAGCTTTCTTT.

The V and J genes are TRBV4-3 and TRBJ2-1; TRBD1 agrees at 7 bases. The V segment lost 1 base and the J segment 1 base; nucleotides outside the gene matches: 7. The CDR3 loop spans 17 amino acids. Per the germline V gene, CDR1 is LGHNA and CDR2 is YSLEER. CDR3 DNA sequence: TGCGCCAGCAGCCAAGCAGACAGGGTAGGTTCCTACAATGAGCAGTTCTTC. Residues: CASSQADRVGSYNEQFF.

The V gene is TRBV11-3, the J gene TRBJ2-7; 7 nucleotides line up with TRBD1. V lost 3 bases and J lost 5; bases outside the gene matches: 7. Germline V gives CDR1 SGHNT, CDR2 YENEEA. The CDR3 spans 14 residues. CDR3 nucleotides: TGTGCCAGCAGCTTCGGCGAGGGGGCAAACGAGCAGTACTTC. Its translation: CASSFGEGANEQYF.

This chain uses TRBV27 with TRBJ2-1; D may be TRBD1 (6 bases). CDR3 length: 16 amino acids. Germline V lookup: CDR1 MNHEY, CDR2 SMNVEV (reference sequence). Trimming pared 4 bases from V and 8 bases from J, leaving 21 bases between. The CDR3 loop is CASSSPQGKSFDEQFF. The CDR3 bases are TGTGCCAGCAGTTCTCCACAGGGTAAATCGTTCGATGAGCAGTTCTTC.

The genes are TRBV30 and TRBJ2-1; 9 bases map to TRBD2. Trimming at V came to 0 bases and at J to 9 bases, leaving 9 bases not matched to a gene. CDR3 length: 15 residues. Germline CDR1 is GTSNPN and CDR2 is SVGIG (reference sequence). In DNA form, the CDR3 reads TGTGCCTGGAGTGTACAGGCGGGAGGGCCGGGTGAGCAGTTCTTC. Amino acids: CAWSVQAGGPGEQFF.

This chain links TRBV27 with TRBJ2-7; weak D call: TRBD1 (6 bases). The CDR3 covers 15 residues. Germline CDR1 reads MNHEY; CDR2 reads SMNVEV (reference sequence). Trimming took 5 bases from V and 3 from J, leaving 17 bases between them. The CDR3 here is CASSPNTGQLYEQYF. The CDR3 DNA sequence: TGTGCCAGCAGTCCGAATACCGGACAGCTCTACGAGCAGTACTTC.

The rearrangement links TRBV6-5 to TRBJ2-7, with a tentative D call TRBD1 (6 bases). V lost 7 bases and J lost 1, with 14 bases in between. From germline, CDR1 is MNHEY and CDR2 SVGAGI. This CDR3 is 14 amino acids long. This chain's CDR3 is CASKGQGSSYEQYF. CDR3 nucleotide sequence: TGTGCCAGCAAGGGCCAGGGGTCTTCCTACGAGCAGTACTTC.

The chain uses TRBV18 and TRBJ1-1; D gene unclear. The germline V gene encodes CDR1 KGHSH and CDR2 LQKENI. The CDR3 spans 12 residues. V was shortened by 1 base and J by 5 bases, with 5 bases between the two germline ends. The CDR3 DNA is TGTGCCAGCTCACCACTGTATACTGAAGCTTTCTTT. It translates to CASSPLYTEAFF.

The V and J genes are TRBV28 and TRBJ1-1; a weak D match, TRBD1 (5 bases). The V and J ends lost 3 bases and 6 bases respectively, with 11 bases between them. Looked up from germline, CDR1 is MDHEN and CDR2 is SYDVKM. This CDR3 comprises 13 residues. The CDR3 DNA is TGTGCCAGCAGTTTCTCGGGGGACTCTGAAGCTTTCTTT. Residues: CASSFSGDSEAFF. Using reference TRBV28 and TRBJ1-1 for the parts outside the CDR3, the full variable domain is DVKVTQSSRYLVKRTGEKVFLECVQDMDHENMFWYRQDPGLGLRLIYFSYDVKMKEKGDIPEGYSVSREKKERFSLILESASTNQTSMYLCASSFSGDSEAFFGQGTRLTVV.

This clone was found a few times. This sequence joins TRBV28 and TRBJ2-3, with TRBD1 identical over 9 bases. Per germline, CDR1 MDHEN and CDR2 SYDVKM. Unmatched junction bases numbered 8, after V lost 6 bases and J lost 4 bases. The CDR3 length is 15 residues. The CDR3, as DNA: TGTGCCAGCAGCCGGACAGGGGATGGAGCAGATACGCAGTATTTT. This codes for CASSRTGDGADTQYF.

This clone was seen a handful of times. CDR3 in amino acids: CASSFGTVPYEQYF. Written as DNA, the CDR3 is TGTGCCAGCAGCTTCGGGACTGTACCCTACGAGCAGTACTTC. This chain uses TRBV11-2 with TRBJ2-7, with D perhaps matching TRBD2 (6 bases). This CDR3 contains 14 residues. Germline values: CDR1 SGHAT, CDR2 FQNNGV. V was shortened by 3 bases and J by 2 bases, with 11 bases between the two germline ends.

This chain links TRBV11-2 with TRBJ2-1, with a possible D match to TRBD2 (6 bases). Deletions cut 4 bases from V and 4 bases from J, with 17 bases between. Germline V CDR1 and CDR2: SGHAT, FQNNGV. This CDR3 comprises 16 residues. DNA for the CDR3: TGTGCCAGCAGCTCACAGACTAGTATGGGGTACAATGAGCAGTTCTTC. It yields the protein CASSSQTSMGYNEQFF. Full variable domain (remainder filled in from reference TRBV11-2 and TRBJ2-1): EAGVAQSPRYKIIEKRQSVAFWCNPISGHATLYWYQQILGQGPKLLIQFQNNGVVDDSQLPKDRFSAERLKGVDSTLKIQPAKLEDSAVYLCASSSQTSMGYNEQFFGPGTRLTVL.

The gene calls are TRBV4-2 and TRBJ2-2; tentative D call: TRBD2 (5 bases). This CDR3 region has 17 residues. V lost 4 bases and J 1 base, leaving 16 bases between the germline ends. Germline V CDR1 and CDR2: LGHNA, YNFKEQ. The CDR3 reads CASSRPKERKNTGELFF. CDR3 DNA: TGTGCCAGCAGCCGGCCTAAGGAGCGGAAGAACACCGGGGAGCTGTTTTTT.

As DNA, the CDR3 is TGCAGCGTCGTTACAGGGAATCAGCCCCAGCATTTT. Its protein is CSVVTGNQPQHF. The V call is TRBV29-1, the J call TRBJ1-5; D possibly corresponds to TRBD1 (6 bases). Germline CDR1 reads SQVTM; CDR2 reads ANQGSEA. Trimming pared 6 bases from V and 4 bases from J, leaving 10 bases between. The CDR3 contains 12 residues.

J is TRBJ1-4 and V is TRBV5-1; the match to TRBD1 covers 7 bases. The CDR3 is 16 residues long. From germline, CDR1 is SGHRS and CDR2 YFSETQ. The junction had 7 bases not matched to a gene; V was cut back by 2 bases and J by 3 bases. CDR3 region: CASSFVQGSANEKLFF. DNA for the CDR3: TGCGCCAGCAGCTTTGTACAGGGGTCGGCTAATGAAAAACTGTTTTTT.

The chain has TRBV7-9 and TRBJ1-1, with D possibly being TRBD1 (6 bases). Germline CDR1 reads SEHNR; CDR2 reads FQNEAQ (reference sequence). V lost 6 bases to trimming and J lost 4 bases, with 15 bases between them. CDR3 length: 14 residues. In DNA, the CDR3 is TGTGCCAGCAGTCCAGACTGGGGGCCCACTGAAGCTTTCTTT. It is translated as CASSPDWGPTEAFF.

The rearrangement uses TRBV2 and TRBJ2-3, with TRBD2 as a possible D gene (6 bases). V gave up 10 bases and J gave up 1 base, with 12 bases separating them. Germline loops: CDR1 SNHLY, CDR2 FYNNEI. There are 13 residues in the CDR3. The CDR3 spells CANSGERTDTQYF. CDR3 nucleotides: TGTGCCAACTCGGGAGAACGCACAGATACGCAGTATTTT.

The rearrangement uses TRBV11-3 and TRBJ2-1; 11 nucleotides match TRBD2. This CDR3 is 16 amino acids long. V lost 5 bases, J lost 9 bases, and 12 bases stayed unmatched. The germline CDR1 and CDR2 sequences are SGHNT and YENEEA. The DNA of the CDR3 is TGTGCCAGCAGCGCCGGAACTAGCGGGGGAGCGGGTGAGCAGTTCTTC. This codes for CASSAGTSGGAGEQFF.

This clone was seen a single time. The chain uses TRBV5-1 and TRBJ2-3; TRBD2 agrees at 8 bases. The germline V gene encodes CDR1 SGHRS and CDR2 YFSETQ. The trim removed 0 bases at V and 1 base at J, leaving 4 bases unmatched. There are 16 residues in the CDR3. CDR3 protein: CASSLAGTRGTDTQYF. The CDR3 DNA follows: TGCGCCAGCAGCTTGGCGGGGACTAGGGGCACAGATACGCAGTATTTT.